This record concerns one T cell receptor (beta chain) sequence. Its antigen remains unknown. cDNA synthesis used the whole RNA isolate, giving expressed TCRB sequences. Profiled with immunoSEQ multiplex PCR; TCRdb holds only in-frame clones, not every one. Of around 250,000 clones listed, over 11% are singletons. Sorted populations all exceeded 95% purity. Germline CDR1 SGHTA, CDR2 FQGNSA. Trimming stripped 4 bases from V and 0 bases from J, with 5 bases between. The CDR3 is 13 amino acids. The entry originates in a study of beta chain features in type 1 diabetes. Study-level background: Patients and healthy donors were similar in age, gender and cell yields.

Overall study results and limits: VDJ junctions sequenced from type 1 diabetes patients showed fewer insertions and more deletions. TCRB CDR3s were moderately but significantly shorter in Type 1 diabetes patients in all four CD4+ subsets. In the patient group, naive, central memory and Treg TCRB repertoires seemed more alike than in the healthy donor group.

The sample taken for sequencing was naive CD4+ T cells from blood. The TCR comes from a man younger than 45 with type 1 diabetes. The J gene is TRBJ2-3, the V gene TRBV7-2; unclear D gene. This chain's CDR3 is CASSSFSTDTQYF. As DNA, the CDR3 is TGTGCCAGCAGCTCCTTTAGCACAGATACGCAGTATTTT. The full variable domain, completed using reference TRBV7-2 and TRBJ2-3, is GAGVSQSPSNKVTEKGKDVELRCDPISGHTALYWYRQSLGQGLEFLIYFQGNSAPDKSGLPSDRFSAERTGGSVSTLTIQRTQQEDSAVYLCASSSFSTDTQYFGPGTRLTVL.